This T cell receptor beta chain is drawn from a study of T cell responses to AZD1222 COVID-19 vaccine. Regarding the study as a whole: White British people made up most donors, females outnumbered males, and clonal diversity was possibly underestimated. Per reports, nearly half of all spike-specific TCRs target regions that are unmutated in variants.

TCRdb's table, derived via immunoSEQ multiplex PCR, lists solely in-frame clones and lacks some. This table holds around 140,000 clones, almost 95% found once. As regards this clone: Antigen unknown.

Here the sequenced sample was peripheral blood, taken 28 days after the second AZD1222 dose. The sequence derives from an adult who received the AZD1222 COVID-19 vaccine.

CDR3 nucleotides: TGCAGTGCTAGTAAACTAGCGGGATATGAGCAGTTCTTC. Its translation is CSASKLAGYEQFF. The chain couples TRBV20-1 to TRBJ2-1; 10 bases are a match to TRBD2. Germline V gene lookup returns CDR1 DFQATT and CDR2 SNEGSKA (reference sequence). J was trimmed by 8 bases and V by 3 bases; bases with no gene match: 4. This CDR3 is 13 amino acids long.